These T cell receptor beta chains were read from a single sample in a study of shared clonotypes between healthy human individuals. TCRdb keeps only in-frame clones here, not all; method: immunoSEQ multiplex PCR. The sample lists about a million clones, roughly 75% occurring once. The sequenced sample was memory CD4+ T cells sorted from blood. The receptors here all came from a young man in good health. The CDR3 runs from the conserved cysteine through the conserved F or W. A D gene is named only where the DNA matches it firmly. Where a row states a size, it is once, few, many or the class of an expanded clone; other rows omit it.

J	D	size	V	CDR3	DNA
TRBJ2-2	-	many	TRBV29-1	CSVIQDSNTGELFF	TGCAGCGTGATCCAGGACAGCAACACCGGGGAGCTGTTTTTT
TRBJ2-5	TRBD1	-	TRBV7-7	CASSLGQVQETQYF	TGTGCTAGCAGCTTAGGACAGGTACAAGAGACCCAGTACTTC
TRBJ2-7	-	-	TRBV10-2	CASSEGLGPYEQYF	TGCGCCAGCAGTGAGGGCTTGGGCCCCTACGAGCAGTACTTC
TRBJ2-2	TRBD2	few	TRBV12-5	CASGAGTNANTGELFF	TGTGCTAGTGGTGCTGGGACTAACGCGAACACCGGGGAGCTGTTTTTT
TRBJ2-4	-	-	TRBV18	CASSLGLSNIQYF	TGTGCCAGCTCCCTCGGACTCTCAAACATTCAGTACTTC
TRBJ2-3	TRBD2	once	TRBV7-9	CASSSSPAGTSTDTQYF	TGTGCCAGCAGCTCTTCTCCAGCGGGAACTAGCACAGATACGCAGTATTTT
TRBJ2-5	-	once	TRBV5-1	CASSFLGYQETQYF	TGCGCCAGCAGCTTCCTGGGGTACCAAGAGACCCAGTACTTC
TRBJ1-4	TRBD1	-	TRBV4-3	CASSQDRGGGKLFF	TGCGCCAGCAGCCAAGATCGAGGGGGCGGAAAACTGTTTTTT
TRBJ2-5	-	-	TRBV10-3	CAISESFGGTQYF	TGTGCCATCAGTGAGTCCTTTGGGGGGACCCAGTACTTC
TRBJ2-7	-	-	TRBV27	CASSRKGGEYEQYF	TGTGCCAGCAGCCGAAAGGGGGGCGAGTACGAGCAGTACTTC
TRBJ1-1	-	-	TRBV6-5	CASSSAGAWAFF	TGTGCCAGCAGTTCGGCAGGGGCTTGGGCTTTCTTT
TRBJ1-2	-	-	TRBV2	CASSEIWGNYGYTF	TGTGCCAGCAGTGAAATTTGGGGGAACTATGGCTACACCTTC
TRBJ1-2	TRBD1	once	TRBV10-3	CAISESNQGALGYTF	TGTGCCATCAGTGAGTCGAATCAGGGGGCACTAGGCTACACCTTC
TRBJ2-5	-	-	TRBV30	CAWTTGAKTQYF	TGTGCCTGGACAACGGGGGCCAAGACCCAGTACTTC
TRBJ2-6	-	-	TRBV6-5	CASTVSGANVLTF	TGTGCCAGCACTGTCTCTGGGGCCAACGTCCTGACTTTC
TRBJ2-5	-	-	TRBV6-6	CASSGNEETQYF	TGTGCCAGCAGTGGCAACGAGGAGACCCAGTACTTC
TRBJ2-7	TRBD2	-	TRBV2	CASTLSGMRGQYF	TGTGCCAGCACCCTTAGCGGGATGAGGGGGCAGTACTTC
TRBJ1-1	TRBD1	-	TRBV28	CASSVTGAGTEAFF	TGTGCCAGCAGTGTAACAGGGGCGGGAACTGAAGCTTTCTTT
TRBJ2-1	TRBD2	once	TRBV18	CASSPLAGGLTDNEQFF	TGTGCCAGCTCACCTCTCGCGGGAGGTCTCACTGACAATGAGCAGTTCTTC
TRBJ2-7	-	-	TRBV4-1	CASSQEQTGLSYEQYF	TGCGCCAGCAGCCAAGAGCAGACAGGTCTCTCCTACGAGCAGTACTTC
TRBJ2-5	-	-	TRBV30	CAWTQGVQETQYF	TGTGCCTGGACCCAAGGGGTACAAGAGACCCAGTACTTC
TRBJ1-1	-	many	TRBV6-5	CASRWAGNTEAFF	TGTGCCAGCAGGTGGGCGGGGAACACTGAAGCTTTCTTT
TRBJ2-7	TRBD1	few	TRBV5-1	CASSRTGNEQYF	TGCGCCAGCAGCAGGACAGGCAACGAGCAGTACTTC
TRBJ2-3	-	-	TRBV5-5	CASSLGRPHTDTQYF	TGTGCCAGCAGCTTAGGAAGACCCCACACAGATACGCAGTATTTT
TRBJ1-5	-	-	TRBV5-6	CASSLGGINQPQHF	TGTGCCAGCAGCTTGGGAGGGATCAATCAGCCCCAGCATTTT
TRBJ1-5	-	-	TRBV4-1	CASSQSGTNQPQHF	TGCGCCAGCAGCCAATCCGGAACAAATCAGCCCCAGCATTTT
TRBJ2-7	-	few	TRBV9	CASSVDIRAGEQYF	TGTGCCAGCAGCGTAGATATCAGGGCCGGCGAGCAGTACTTC
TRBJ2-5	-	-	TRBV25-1	CASSEDQGLAETQYF	TGTGCCAGCAGTGAAGATCAGGGCCTGGCAGAGACCCAGTACTTC
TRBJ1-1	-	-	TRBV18	CASSPLGHLGTEAFF	TGTGCCAGCTCACCACTCGGACACCTGGGAACTGAAGCTTTCTTT
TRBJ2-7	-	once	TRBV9	CASSVSTGTNYEQYF	TGTGCCAGCAGCGTGTCGACCGGGACGAACTACGAGCAGTACTTC
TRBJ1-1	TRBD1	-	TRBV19	CASSISGGNTEAFF	TGTGCCAGTAGTATATCAGGGGGCAACACTGAAGCTTTCTTT
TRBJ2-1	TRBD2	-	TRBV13	CASSFGTSGSSYNEQFF	TGTGCCAGCAGCTTCGGGACTAGCGGGAGCTCCTACAATGAGCAGTTCTTC
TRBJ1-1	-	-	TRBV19	CASRRTTNTEAFF	TGTGCCAGTAGAAGGACAACGAACACTGAAGCTTTCTTT
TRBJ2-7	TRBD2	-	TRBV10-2	CASSENSGINEQYF	TGCGCCAGCAGTGAGAATAGCGGGATCAACGAGCAGTACTTC
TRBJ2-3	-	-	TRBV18	CASSPTPTDTQYF	TGTGCCAGCTCCCCTACCCCCACAGATACGCAGTATTTT
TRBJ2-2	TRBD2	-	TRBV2	CASKGLVSNTGELFF	TGTGCCAGCAAAGGACTAGTGTCGAACACCGGGGAGCTGTTTTTT
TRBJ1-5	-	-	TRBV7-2	CASSLISFDQPQHF	TGTGCCAGCAGCTTAATAAGTTTCGATCAGCCCCAGCATTTT
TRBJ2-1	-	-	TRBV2	CASFHGPSGSYNEQFF	TGTGCCAGCTTCCACGGCCCATCGGGCTCCTACAATGAGCAGTTCTTC
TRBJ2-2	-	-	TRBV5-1	CASNWNTGVVGELFF	TGCGCCAGCAATTGGAACACGGGAGTAGTCGGGGAGCTGTTTTTT
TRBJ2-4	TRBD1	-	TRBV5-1	CASSLAGGENIQYF	TGCGCCAGCAGCTTGGCAGGGGGCGAAAACATTCAGTACTTC
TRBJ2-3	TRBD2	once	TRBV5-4	CASRTSGTDTQYF	TGTGCCAGCCGGACTAGCGGCACAGATACGCAGTATTTT